Given below is one TCR beta chain in context. The V and J ends lost 1 base and 5 bases respectively, with 8 bases between them. The CDR3 length is 14 residues. The V gene's germline CDR1 is WNHNN and CDR2 SYGVQD (reference sequence). This entry comes from a study of blood T cell repertoires in COVID-19. The method was immunoSEQ multiplex PCR; TCRdb's version includes in-frame clones alone and lacks a portion of them. The profile shows approximately 170,000 clones, over 75% of them singletons. The receptor's source is a man in his 60s with active or convalescent COVID-19. The chain joins TRBV10-1 to TRBJ2-2; D is unclear. The sample was peripheral blood. The CDR3 is CASSEWKRTGELFF. For the CDR3, the DNA is TGCGCCAGCAGTGAGTGGAAGCGAACCGGGGAGCTGTTTTTT.